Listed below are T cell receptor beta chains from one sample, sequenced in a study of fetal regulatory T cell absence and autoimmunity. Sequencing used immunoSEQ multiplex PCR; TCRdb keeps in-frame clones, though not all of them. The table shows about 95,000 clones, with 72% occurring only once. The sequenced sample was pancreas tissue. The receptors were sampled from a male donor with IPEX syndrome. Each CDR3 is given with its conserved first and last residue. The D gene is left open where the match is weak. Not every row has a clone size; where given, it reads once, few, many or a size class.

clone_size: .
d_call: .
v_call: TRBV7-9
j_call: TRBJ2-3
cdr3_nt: TGTGCCAGCAGCTTAGCGACGGGTACGCAGTATTTT
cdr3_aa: CASSLATGTQYF

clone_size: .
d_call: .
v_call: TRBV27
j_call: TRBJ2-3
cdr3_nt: TGTGCCAGCAGCCTGGGAATATTTCCCGCTAGCACAGATACGCAGTATTTT
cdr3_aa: CASSLGIFPASTDTQYF

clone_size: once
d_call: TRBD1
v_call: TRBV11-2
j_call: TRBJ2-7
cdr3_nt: TGTGCCAGCAGCTCGACCCCGGGACAGGGCTTTGGCGAGCAGTACTTC
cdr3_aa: CASSSTPGQGFGEQYF

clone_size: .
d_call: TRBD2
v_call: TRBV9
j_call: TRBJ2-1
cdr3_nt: TGTGCCAGCAGCGTAGCAGGGCTAGCGGAGGGCTATGAGCAGTTCTTC
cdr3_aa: CASSVAGLAEGYEQFF

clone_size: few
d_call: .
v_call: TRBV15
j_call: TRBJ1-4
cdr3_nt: TGTGCCACCAGCAGAGATTTAAATGAAAAACTGTTTTTT
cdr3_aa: CATSRDLNEKLFF

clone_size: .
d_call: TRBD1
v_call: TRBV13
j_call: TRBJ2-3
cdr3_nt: TGTGCCAGCAGTCCCGGGACAGGGGGCGCAGATACGCAGTATTTT
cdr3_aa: CASSPGTGGADTQYF

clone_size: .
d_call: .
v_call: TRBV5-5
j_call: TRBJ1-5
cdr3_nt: TGTGCCAGCAGCTTGGCTCCCGGGAGGCCCCAGCATTTT
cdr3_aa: CASSLAPGRPQHF

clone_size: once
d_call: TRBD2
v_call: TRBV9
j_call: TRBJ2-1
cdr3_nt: TGTGCCAGCAGCGTAGCTTCGGGGGGACCGGAGCAGTTCTTC
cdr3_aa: CASSVASGGPEQFF

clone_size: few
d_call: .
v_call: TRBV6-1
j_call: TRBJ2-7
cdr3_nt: TGTGCCACCCGGGACTCCTACGAGCAGTACTTC
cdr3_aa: CATRDSYEQYF

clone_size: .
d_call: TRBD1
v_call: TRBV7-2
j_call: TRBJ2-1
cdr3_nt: TGTGCCAGCAGCTGGGACAGGATGAATGAGCAGTTCTTC
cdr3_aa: CASSWDRMNEQFF

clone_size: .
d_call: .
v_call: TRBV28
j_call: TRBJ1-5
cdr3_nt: TGTGCCAGCAGTTTCTACAGCAATCAGCCCCAGCATTTT
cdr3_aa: CASSFYSNQPQHF

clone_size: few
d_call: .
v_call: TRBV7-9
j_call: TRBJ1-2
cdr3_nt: TGTGCCAGCAGCTTACCCAGGGTGGGGGAAGCTAACTATGGCTACACCTTC
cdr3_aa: CASSLPRVGEANYGYTF

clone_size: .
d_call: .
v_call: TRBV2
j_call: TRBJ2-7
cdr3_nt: TGTGCCAGCATGGGGGACGCTAGTTACGAGCAGTACTTC
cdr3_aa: CASMGDASYEQYF

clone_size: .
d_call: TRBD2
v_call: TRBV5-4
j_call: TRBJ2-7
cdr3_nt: TGTGCCAGCAGAGAAGCGGGAGGGCCTTTGGGTCACGAGCAGTACTTC
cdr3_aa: CASREAGGPLGHEQYF

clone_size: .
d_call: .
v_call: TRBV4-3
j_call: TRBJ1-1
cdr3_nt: TGCGCCAGCAGCCAAGGAGGGCCGGGCACTGAAGCTTTCTTT
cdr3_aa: CASSQGGPGTEAFF

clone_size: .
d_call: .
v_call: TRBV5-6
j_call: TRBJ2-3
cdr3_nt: TGTGCCAGCAGAAAGGTCGTGGAGACGCAGTATTTT
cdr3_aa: CASRKVVETQYF

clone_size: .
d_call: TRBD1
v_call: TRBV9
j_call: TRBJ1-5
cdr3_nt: TGTGCCAGCAGCGTAGGACACGGGACAGATCAGCCCCAGCATTTT
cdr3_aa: CASSVGHGTDQPQHF

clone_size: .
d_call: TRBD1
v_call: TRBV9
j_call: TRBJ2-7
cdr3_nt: TGTGCCAGCAGCGTAGCCGAACAGGGGCGGCGTGGCGAGCAGTACTTC
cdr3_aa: CASSVAEQGRRGEQYF

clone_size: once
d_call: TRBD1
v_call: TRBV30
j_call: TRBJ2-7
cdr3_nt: TGTGCCTGGAGTGTTGACAGGGGCGAGCAGTACTTC
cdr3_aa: CAWSVDRGEQYF

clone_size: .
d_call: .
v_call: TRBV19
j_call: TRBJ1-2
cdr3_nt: TGTGCCAGTAGCCACGGACCTTACCGTAACTATGGCTACACCTTC
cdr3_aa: CASSHGPYRNYGYTF

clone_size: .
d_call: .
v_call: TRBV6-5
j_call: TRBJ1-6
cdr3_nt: TGTGCCAGCAGCTCCTTTCCGTATAATTCACCCCTCCACTTT
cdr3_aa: CASSSFPYNSPLHF

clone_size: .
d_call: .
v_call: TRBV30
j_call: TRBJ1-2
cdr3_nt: TGTGCCTGGAGTTGGGGCGGGGAGTATGGCTACACCTTC
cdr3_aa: CAWSWGGEYGYTF

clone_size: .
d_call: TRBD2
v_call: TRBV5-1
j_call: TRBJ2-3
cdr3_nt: TGCGCCAGCTCTAGCGGGGGGCGTCCAGATACGCAGTATTTT
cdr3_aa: CASSSGGRPDTQYF

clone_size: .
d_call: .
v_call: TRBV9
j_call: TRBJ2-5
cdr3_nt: TGTGCCAGCAGCGCCCGGGACTCCCAAGAGACCCAGTACTTC
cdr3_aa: CASSARDSQETQYF

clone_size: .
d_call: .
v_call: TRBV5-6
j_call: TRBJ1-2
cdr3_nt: TGTGCCAGCAGCTTGGTTACCAACTATGGCTACACCTTC
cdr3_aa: CASSLVTNYGYTF

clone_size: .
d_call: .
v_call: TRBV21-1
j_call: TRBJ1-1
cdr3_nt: TGTGCCAGCAGCAAAGCGGGGCAGGGGGGAGCTTTCTTT
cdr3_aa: CASSKAGQGGAFF

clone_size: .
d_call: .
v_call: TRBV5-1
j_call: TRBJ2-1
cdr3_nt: TGCGCCAGCAGCCCAAACAATGAGCAGTTCTTC
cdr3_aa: CASSPNNEQFF

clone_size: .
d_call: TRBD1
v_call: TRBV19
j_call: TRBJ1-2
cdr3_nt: TGTGCCAGTACTTGGACAGGGGTTAACTATGGCTACACCTTC
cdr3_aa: CASTWTGVNYGYTF

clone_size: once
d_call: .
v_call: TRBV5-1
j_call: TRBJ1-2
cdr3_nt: TGCGCCAGCAGCTTGGTTACATTCCACTATGGCTACACCTTC
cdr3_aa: CASSLVTFHYGYTF

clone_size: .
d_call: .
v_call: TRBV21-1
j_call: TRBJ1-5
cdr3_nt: TGTGCCAGCAGCAAGAGGACAGGGAATCAGCCCCAGCATTTT
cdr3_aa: CASSKRTGNQPQHF

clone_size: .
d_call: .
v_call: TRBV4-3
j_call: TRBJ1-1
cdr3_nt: TGCGCCAGCAGCCAAGATCACGGGGTGCACACTGAAGCTTTCTTT
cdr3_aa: CASSQDHGVHTEAFF

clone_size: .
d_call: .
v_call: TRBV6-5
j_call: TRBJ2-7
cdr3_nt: TGTGCCAGCGGTATATCCTACGAGCAGTACTTC
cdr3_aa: CASGISYEQYF

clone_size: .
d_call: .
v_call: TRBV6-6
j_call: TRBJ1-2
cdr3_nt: TGTGCCAGCAGTCCGGCAGCCCATGGCTACACCTTC
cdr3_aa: CASSPAAHGYTF

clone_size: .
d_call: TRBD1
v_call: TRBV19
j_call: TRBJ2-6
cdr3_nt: TGTGCCAGTAGGACAGGGTCTGGGGCCAACGTCCTGACTTTC
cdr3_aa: CASRTGSGANVLTF

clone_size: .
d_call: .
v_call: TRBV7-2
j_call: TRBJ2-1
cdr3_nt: TGTGCCAGCAGCAACCAATGGGGACTCTCCTACAATGAGCAGTTCTTC
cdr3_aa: CASSNQWGLSYNEQFF

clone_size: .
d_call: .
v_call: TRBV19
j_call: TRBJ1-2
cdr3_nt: TGTGCCAGTAGTATGGGGGAGGGGTATGGCTACACCTTC
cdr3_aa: CASSMGEGYGYTF

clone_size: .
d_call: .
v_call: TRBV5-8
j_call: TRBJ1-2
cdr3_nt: TGTGCCAGCAGCTTAAACAGCGGCTATGGCTACACCTTC
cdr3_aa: CASSLNSGYGYTF

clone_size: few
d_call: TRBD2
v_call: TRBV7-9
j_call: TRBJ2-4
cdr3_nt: TGTGCCAGCAGCTTTAGCGGGGAAGTCAAAAACATTCAGTACTTC
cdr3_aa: CASSFSGEVKNIQYF

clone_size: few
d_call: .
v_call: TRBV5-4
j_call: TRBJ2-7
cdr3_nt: TGTGCCAGCAGCCACCCATCCGAGTCCTCCTACGAGCAGTACTTC
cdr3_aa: CASSHPSESSYEQYF

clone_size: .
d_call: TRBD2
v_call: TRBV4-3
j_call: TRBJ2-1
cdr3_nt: TGCGCCAGCAGCCAAGATCTGGCGGGGGGGAGGAATGAGCAGTTCTTC
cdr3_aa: CASSQDLAGGRNEQFF